The 24 T cell receptor beta chains below come from one sample, sequenced in a study of blood T cell repertoires in COVID-19 (dated by TCRdb to 2018 to 2021). The library was prepared using the immunoSEQ multiplex PCR assay. TCRdb mirrors the immuneACCESS table, restricted to in-frame sequences. Some clones are absent from its copies; in checked studies, under half trace to an unresolved V gene, and the reason for the others is unknown. In this sample the table shows about 42,000 clones, approximately 90% of which occur a single time. The ten largest clones capture around 8.5% of the sample. Sequenced: peripheral blood. These receptors were obtained from a man in his thirties or forties with active or convalescent COVID-19.

The CDR3 nucleotides read TGCGCCAGCAGCTTGCCAAGCGGGGGGGATCAAGAGACCCAGTACTTC. It is translated as CASSLPSGGDQETQYF. V usage is TRBV5-1 and J usage is TRBJ2-5; 10 nucleotides line up with TRBD2. In germline, CDR1 is SGHRS, CDR2 YFSETQ. CDR3 length: 16 residues. V shed 1 base and J 2 bases; nucleotides not matched to a gene: 5.

The chain combines TRBV6-6 with TRBJ1-1, with 10 bases lining up with TRBD1. This CDR3 is built from 14 residues. V trimming: 6 bases; J trimming: 7 bases; junction bases outside the gene matches: 8. Germline assignment: CDR1 MNHNY and CDR2 SVGAGI (reference sequence). The CDR3 coding sequence is TGTGCCAGCAGAAACGGACAGGGGGGTTATGAAGCTTTCTTT. Its protein is CASRNGQGGYEAFF.

V and J are TRBV28 and TRBJ2-5; TRBD1 matches 10 bases. Germline V gene lookup returns CDR1 MDHEN and CDR2 SYDVKM. J was trimmed by 0 bases and V by 10 bases; bases with no gene match: 5. The CDR3 spans 14 residues. The chain's CDR3 is CATRGQGYQETQYF. As DNA, the CDR3 is TGTGCCACCAGGGGACAGGGGTACCAAGAGACCCAGTACTTC.

V is TRBV6-1 and J is TRBJ2-7; 15 bases fit TRBD2. The CDR3 length is 16 residues. CDR1 MNHNS and CDR2 SASEGT come from the germline V gene. The ends lost 3 bases at V and 4 bases at J; junction bases unmatched: 4. CDR3 in DNA: TGTGCCAGCAGTGAGGGGACTAGCGGGAGGACGTACGAGCAGTACGTC. This encodes CASSEGTSGRTYEQYV.

The rearrangement links TRBV2 to TRBJ1-1, with 9 positions matching TRBD1. The CDR3 contains 14 residues. The V gene's germline CDR1 is SNHLY and CDR2 FYNNEI. After removal of 4 bases from V and 2 bases from J, the junction contained 2 bases not matched to a gene. The CDR3 DNA follows: TGTGCCAGCAGTGCACAGGGGGCTAACACTGAAGCTTTCTTT. It yields the protein CASSAQGANTEAFF.

This clone was observed a few times. DNA of the CDR3: TGTGCCAGCAGCCACCTTGTGGCCACTGAAGCTTTCTTT. The encoded protein is CASSHLVATEAFF. This rearrangement joins TRBV3-1 (or the pseudogene TRBV3-2) to TRBJ1-1; D remains unclear. The V gene lost 3 bases and the J gene lost 4 bases, with 9 bases spanning the gap. CDR1 and CDR2 from the germline V gene are LGHDT and YNNKEL (reference sequence). CDR3 length equals 13 residues.

This sequence joins TRBV27 and TRBJ2-7; 11 bases match TRBD2. Germline assignment: CDR1 MNHEY and CDR2 SMNVEV (reference sequence). The V segment lost 6 bases and the J segment 0 bases; nucleotides outside the gene matches: 4. This CDR3 is 15 amino acids long. In DNA, the CDR3 is TGTGCCAGCAGGGGGACTAGCGGAAGCTCCTACGAGCAGTACTTC. Protein: CASRGTSGSSYEQYF.

The rearrangement joins TRBV24-1 to TRBJ2-3; D is perhaps TRBD2 (6 bases). Germline CDR1 is KGHDR and CDR2 is SFDVKD. V was pared by 3 bases and J by 2 bases, with 11 bases between. The CDR3 consists of 15 residues. The CDR3 sequence is CATSDTGRPTDTQYF. CDR3 nucleotide sequence: TGTGCCACCAGTGATACCGGGAGACCCACAGATACGCAGTATTTT.

The rearrangement links TRBV28 to TRBJ2-1, with 7 bases matching TRBD2. V shed 8 bases, J shed 6 bases, and the junction held 22 bases outside the gene matches. CDR1 is MDHEN and CDR2 is SYDVKM in the germline V gene. The CDR3 consists of 18 residues. The CDR3, as DNA: TGTGCCAGCCCCCCCGCGAGTCATGTGGATCGGGGGGTCAATGAGCAGTTCTTC. Protein product: CASPPASHVDRGVNEQFF. Variable domain in full (rest from reference TRBV28 and TRBJ2-1): DVKVTQSSRYLVKRTGEKVFLECVQDMDHENMFWYRQDPGLGLRLIYFSYDVKMKEKGDIPEGYSVSREKKERFSLILESASTNQTSMYLCASPPASHVDRGVNEQFFGPGTRLTVL.

This sequence joins TRBV5-6 and TRBJ1-5; the D is unclear. Trimming cost V 0 bases and J 3 bases, with 16 bases left between them. CDR1 SGHDT and CDR2 YYEEEE come from the germline V gene. This CDR3 comprises 17 residues. The CDR3 DNA sequence: TGTGCCAGCAGCTTGGGGTATCTCGGGGTTTCCAATCAGCCCCAGCATTTT. Translating gives CASSLGYLGVSNQPQHF.

The chain combines TRBV6-5 with TRBJ2-5; TRBD2 might be the D (5 bases). The length of the CDR3 is 14 residues. Trimming removed 7 bases from V and 1 base from J, with 13 bases in between. Per germline, CDR1 MNHEY and CDR2 SVGAGI. The CDR3 protein is CASNPSGSQETQYF. In DNA form, the CDR3 reads TGTGCCAGCAATCCCTCGGGGTCCCAAGAGACCCAGTACTTC.

This chain connects TRBV7-9 to TRBJ1-4, with 7 bases matching TRBD1. Germline assignment: CDR1 SEHNR and CDR2 FQNEAQ (reference sequence). The V and J ends lost 5 bases and 3 bases, in that order; junction bases with no gene match: 9. This CDR3 spans 16 amino acids. The CDR3 sequence is CASSTRPGGSNEKLFF. The DNA for the CDR3 is TGTGCCAGCAGCACCCGACCAGGGGGTTCTAATGAAAAACTGTTTTTT. The complete variable domain, with remaining parts taken from reference TRBV7-9 and TRBJ1-4, reads DTGVSQNPRHKITKRGQNVTFRCDPISEHNRLYWYRQTLGQGPEFLTYFQNEAQLEKSRLLSDRFSAERPKGSFSTLEIQRTEQGDSAMYLCASSTRPGGSNEKLFFGSGTQLSVL.

V is TRBV7-2 and J is TRBJ1-6; tentatively, D is TRBD1 (5 bases). The germline CDR1 and CDR2 sequences are SGHTA and FQGNSA. The CDR3 contains 13 residues. V was cut by 3 bases and J by 7 bases, with 7 bases left in between. The chain's CDR3 is CASSFQGNSPLHF. The CDR3 nucleotides read TGTGCCAGCAGCTTCCAGGGCAATTCACCCCTCCACTTT.

The genes are TRBV27 and TRBJ1-2; possible D gene TRBD1, 6 bases. V dropped 2 bases and J dropped 0 bases, with 10 bases sitting between them. The CDR3 covers 15 residues. Germline loops: CDR1 MNHEY, CDR2 SMNVEV (reference sequence). DNA of the CDR3: TGTGCCAGCAGTTTAAAAGGGGGAACTAACTATGGCTACACCTTC. Its translation is CASSLKGGTNYGYTF.

The chain combines TRBV18 with TRBJ2-1, with 8 nucleotides matching TRBD2. Per germline, CDR1 KGHSH and CDR2 LQKENI. This CDR3 is 17 amino acids long. Trimming at V came to 0 bases and at J to 7 bases, leaving 11 bases not matched to a gene. The CDR3 DNA is TGTGCCAGCTCACCACCGCTGGCGGGAGGTGTGGAGAATGAGCAGTTCTTC. Its translation: CASSPPLAGGVENEQFF.

This chain uses TRBV19 with TRBJ1-6; tentatively, D is TRBD1 (6 bases). The V end was cut by 6 bases, the J end by 3 bases, with 9 bases between. This CDR3 region has 14 residues. Germline V gene sequence: CDR1 LNHDA, CDR2 SQIVND (reference sequence). CDR3 loop: CASSTGYYNSPLHF. The CDR3 DNA is TGTGCCAGTAGCACAGGGTACTATAATTCACCCCTCCACTTT. Full variable domain (rest looked up from reference TRBV19 and TRBJ1-6): DGGITQSPKYLFRKEGQNVTLSCEQNLNHDAMYWYRQDPGQGLRLIYYSQIVNDFQKGDIAEGYSVSREKKESFPLTVTSAQKNPTAFYLCASSTGYYNSPLHFGNGTRLTVT.

DNA for the CDR3: TGTGCCAGCAGTCCGGACAGGGCGAACACTGAAGCTTTCTTT. This gives the protein CASSPDRANTEAFF. This rearrangement joins TRBV6-6 to TRBJ1-1, with 8 positions matching TRBD1. The CDR3 extends over 14 amino acids. V lost 5 bases, J lost 1 base, and 3 bases stayed unmatched. From germline, CDR1 is MNHNY and CDR2 SVGAGI (reference sequence).

This chain links TRBV14 with TRBJ1-1; D remains ambiguous. This CDR3 spans 13 amino acids. V was shortened by 6 bases and J by 0 bases, with 8 bases between the two germline ends. Germline CDR1 is SGHDN and CDR2 is FVKESK. The CDR3 spells CASRYSLNTEAFF. In DNA form, the CDR3 reads TGTGCCAGCAGGTACTCCCTGAACACTGAAGCTTTCTTT.

This clone was picked up one time. The chain joins TRBV5-1 to TRBJ2-1; 15 nucleotides align to TRBD2. The germline gives CDR1 SGHRS, CDR2 YFSETQ. The CDR3 has 17 amino acids. J gave up 6 bases and V 4 bases, and 8 bases lay outside the gene matches. CDR3 coding DNA: TGCGCCAGCAGCCCCAGGACTAGCGGGGGGGCCCTCAATGAGCAGTTCTTC. Encoded protein: CASSPRTSGGALNEQFF. The variable domain in full, with the rest retrieved from reference TRBV5-1 and TRBJ2-1, is KAGVTQTPRYLIKTRGQQVTLSCSPISGHRSVSWYQQTPGQGLQFLFEYFSETQRNKGNFPGRFSGRQFSNSRSEMNVSTLELGDSALYLCASSPRTSGGALNEQFFGPGTRLTVL.

The rearrangement uses TRBV30 and TRBJ2-3; 11 nucleotides align to TRBD1. The CDR3 consists of 17 residues. The trim removed 3 bases at V and 4 bases at J, leaving 12 bases unmatched. CDR1 is GTSNPN, CDR2 SVGIG, per germline (reference sequence). Here the CDR3 reads CAWRVGGGQGASDTQYF. The CDR3 bases are TGTGCCTGGAGGGTAGGGGGAGGACAGGGGGCATCAGATACGCAGTATTTT.

This clone was seen just once. The CDR3 DNA reads as TGTGCCAGCAGCCTGACTAGCGGGGGGAGCTATTACAATGAGCAGTTCTTC. Protein product: CASSLTSGGSYYNEQFF. The chain uses TRBV9 and TRBJ2-1, with TRBD2 identical over 13 bases. The CDR3 sequence is 17 residues long. The junction had 8 bases not matched to a gene; V was cut back by 4 bases and J by 4 bases. Germline CDR1 SGDLS, CDR2 YYNGEE.

This rearrangement joins TRBV14 to TRBJ2-5; TRBD2 aligns across 7 bases. V lost 4 bases and J lost 4; bases outside the gene matches: 6. Looked up from germline, CDR1 is SGHDN and CDR2 is FVKESK. The CDR3 loop spans 14 amino acids. The CDR3 is CASSPGLPTETQYF. CDR3 in DNA: TGTGCCAGCAGCCCGGGACTACCTACAGAGACCCAGTACTTC.

On this clone: The sample holds other DNA sequences that translate to the same CDR3. The chain couples TRBV6-5 to TRBJ1-1; TRBD1 aligns across 11 bases. V was pared by 3 bases and J by 6 bases, with 3 bases of the junction left unmatched. The germline V gene encodes CDR1 MNHEY and CDR2 SVGAGI. CDR3 size: 14 residues. For the CDR3, the DNA is TGTGCCAGCAGTTATACGGGACAGGGGGCTGAAGCTTTCTTT. Its protein product is CASSYTGQGAEAFF.

The gene calls are TRBV30 and TRBJ1-4; D remains unclear. V was shortened by 3 bases and J by 8 bases, with 13 bases between the two germline ends. Germline-derived CDR1 and CDR2 are GTSNPN and SVGIG (reference sequence). The CDR3 extends over 13 amino acids. Here the CDR3 reads CAWRYGYSEKLFF. CDR3 DNA: TGTGCCTGGAGGTACGGGTACTCCGAAAAACTGTTTTTT. Full variable domain (remainder filled in from reference TRBV30 and TRBJ1-4): SQTIHQWPATLVQPVGSPLSLECTVEGTSNPNLYWYRQAAGRGLQLLFYSVGIGQISSEVPQNLSASRPQDRQFILSSKKLLLSDSGFYLCAWRYGYSEKLFFGSGTQLSVL.